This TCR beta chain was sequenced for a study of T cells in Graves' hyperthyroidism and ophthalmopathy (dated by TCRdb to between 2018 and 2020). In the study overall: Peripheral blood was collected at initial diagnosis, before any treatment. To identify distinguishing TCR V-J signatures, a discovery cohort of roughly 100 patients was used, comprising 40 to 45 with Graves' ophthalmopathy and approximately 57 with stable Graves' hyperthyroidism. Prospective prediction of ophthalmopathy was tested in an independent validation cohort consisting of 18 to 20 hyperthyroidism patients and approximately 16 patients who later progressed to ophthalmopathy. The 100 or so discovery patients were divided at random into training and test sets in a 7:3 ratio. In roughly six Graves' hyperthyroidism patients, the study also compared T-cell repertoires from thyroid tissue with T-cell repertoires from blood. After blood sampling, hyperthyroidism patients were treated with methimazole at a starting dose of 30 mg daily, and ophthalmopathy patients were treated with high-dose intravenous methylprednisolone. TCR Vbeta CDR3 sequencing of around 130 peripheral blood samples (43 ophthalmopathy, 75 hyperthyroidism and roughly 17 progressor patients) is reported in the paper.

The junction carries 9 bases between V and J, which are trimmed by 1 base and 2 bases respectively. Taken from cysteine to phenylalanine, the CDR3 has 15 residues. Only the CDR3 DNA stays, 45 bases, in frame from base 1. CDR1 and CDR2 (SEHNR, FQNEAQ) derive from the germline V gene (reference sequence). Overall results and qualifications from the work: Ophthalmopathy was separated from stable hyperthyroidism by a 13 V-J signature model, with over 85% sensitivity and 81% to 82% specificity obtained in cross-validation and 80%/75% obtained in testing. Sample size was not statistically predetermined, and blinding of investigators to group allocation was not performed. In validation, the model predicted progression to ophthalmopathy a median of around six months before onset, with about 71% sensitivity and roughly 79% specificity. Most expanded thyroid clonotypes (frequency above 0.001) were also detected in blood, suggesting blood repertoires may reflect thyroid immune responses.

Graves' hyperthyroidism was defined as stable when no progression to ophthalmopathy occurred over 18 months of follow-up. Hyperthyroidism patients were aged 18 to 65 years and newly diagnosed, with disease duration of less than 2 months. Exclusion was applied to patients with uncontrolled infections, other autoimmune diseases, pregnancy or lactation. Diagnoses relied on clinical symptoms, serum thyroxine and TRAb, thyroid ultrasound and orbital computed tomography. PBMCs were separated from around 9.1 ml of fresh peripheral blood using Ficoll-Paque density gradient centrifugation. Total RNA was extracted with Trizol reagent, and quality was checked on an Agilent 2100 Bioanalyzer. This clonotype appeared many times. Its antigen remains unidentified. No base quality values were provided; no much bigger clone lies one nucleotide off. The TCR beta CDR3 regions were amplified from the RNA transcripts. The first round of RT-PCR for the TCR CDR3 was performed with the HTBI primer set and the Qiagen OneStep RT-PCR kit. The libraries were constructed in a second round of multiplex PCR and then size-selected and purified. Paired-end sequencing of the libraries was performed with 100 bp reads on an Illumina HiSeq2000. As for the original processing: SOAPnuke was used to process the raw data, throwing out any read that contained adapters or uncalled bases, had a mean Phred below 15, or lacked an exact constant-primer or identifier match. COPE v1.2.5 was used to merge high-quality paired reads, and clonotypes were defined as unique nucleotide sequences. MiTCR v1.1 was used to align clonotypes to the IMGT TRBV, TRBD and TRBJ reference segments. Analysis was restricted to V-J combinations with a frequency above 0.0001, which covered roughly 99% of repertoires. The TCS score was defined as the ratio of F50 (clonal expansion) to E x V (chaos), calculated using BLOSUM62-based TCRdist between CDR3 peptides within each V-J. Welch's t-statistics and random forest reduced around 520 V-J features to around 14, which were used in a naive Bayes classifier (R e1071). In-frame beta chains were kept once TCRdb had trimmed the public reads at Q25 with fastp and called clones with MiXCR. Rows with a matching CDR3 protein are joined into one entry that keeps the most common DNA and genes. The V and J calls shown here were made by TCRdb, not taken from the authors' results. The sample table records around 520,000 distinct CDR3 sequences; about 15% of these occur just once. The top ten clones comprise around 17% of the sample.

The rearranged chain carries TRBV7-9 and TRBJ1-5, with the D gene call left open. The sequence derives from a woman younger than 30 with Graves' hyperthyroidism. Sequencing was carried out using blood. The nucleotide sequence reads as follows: TGTGCCAGCAGCTTAGACCGGGATCGCAATCAGCCCCAGCATTTT. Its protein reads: CASSLDRDRNQPQHF.